This section outlines one TCR beta chain sequence together with its context. Per the germline V gene, CDR1 is MDHEN and CDR2 is SYDVKM. CDR3 size: 12 residues. Between the trimmed V and J ends, which lost 5 bases and 9 bases, there was a span of 11 bases. The data stem from a study of early stage breast cancer tumors. Profiling relied on immunoSEQ multiplex PCR, and the TCRdb table lists in-frame clones only, not all of them. The repertoire holds around 10,000 clones, with 64% as singletons. The TCR sequence derives from a person aged 60 to 70 with breast cancer. The specimen was breast tumor tissue. The rearrangement links TRBV28 to TRBJ1-5; D gene ambiguous. Here the CDR3 DNA reads TGTGCCAGCAGTCCCTCCGCTGGGCCCCAGCATTTT. Protein product: CASSPSAGPQHF.